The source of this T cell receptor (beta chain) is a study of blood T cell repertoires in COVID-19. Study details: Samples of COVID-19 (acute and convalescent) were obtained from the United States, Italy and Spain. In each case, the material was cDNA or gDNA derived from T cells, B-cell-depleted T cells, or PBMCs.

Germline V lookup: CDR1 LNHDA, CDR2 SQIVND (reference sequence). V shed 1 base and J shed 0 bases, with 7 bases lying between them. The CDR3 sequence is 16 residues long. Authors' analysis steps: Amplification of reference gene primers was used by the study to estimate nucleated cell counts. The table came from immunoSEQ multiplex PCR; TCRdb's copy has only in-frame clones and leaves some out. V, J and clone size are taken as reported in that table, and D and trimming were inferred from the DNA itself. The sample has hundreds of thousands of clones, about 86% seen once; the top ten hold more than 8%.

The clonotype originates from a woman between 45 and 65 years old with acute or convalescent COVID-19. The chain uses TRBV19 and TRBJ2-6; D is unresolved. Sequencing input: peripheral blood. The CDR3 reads CASSIGRLSGANVLTF. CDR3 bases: TGTGCCAGTAGTATAGGTCGACTCTCTGGGGCCAACGTCCTGACTTTC. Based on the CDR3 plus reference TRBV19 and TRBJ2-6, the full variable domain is DGGITQSPKYLFRKEGQNVTLSCEQNLNHDAMYWYRQDPGQGLRLIYYSQIVNDFQKGDIAEGYSVSREKKESFPLTVTSAQKNPTAFYLCASSIGRLSGANVLTFGAGSRLTVL.